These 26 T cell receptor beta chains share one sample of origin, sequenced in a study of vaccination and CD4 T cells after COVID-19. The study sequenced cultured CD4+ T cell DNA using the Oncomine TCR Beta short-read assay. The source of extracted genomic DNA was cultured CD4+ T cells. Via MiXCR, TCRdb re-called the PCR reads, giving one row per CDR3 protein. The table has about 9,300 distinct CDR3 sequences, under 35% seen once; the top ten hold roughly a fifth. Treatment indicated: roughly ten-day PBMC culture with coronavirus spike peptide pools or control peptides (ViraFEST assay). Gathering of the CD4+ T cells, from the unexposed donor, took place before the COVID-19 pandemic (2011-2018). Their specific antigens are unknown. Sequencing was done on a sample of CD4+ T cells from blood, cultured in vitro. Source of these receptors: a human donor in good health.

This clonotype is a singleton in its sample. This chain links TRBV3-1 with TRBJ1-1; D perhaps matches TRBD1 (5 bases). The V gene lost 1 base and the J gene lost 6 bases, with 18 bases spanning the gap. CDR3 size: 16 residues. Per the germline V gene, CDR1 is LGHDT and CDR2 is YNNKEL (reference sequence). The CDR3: CASSQVGPRASAEAFF. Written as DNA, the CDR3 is TGTGCCAGCAGCCAAGTGGGGCCGCGCGCCTCAGCTGAAGCTTTCTTT.

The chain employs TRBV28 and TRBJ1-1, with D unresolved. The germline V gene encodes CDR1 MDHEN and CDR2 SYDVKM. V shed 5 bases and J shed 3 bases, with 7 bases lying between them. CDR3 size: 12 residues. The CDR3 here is CASSPWDTEAFF. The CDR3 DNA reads TGTGCCAGCAGTCCATGGGACACTGAAGCTTTCTTT.

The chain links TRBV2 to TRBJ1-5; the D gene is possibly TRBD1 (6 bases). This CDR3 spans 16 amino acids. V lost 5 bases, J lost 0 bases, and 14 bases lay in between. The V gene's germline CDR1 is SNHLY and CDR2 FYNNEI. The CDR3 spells CASSFDRPYSNQPQHF. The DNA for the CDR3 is TGTGCCAGCAGTTTTGACAGGCCGTATAGCAATCAGCCCCAGCATTTT.

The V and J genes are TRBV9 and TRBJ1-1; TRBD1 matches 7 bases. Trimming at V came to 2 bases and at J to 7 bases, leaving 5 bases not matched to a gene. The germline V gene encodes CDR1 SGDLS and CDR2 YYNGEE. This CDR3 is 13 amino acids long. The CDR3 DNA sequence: TGTGCCAGCAGCGTCACGGGGGACAGTGAAGCTTTCTTT. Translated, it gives CASSVTGDSEAFF.

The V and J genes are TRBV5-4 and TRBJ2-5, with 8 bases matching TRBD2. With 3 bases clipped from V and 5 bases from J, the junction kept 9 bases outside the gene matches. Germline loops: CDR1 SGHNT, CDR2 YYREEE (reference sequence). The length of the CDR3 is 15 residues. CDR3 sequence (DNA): TGTGCCAGCAGCTCGCAAGCGGGAGAAACGGAGACCCAGTACTTC. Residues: CASSSQAGETETQYF.

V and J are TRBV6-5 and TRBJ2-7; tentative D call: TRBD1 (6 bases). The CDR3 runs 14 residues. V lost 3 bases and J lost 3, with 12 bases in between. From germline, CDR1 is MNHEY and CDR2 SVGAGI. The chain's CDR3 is CASSYPGQSYEQYF. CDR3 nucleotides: TGTGCCAGCAGTTATCCGGGACAAAGCTACGAGCAGTACTTC.

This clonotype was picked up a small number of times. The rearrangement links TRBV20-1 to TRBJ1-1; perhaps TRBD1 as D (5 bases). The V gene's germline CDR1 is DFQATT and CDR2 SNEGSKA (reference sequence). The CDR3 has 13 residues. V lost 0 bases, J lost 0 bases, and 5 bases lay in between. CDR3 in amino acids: CSARDRVNTEAFF. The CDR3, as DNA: TGCAGTGCTAGAGACAGGGTGAACACTGAAGCTTTCTTT.

The CDR3 DNA is TGTGCCAGCAGTTCTTTTAGAGAGCAGTACTTC. Its protein product is CASSSFREQYF. The chain employs TRBV27 and TRBJ2-7, with D uncertain. In germline, CDR1 is MNHEY, CDR2 SMNVEV (reference sequence). The CDR3 is made up of 11 amino acids. V was shortened by 4 bases and J by 7 bases, with 8 bases between the two germline ends.

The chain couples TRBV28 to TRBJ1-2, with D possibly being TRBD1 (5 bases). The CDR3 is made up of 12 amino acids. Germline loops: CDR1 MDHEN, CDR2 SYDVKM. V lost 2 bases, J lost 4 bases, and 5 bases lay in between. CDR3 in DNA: TGTGCCAGCAGTTTAGACAGCTATGGCTACACCTTC. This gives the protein CASSLDSYGYTF.

CDR3 nucleotide sequence: TGTGCCATCAGTGAGTCGATATGGGCTAGCGGGACTCACAATGAGCAGTTCTTC. It is translated as CAISESIWASGTHNEQFF. The chain is built from TRBV10-3 and TRBJ2-1; 9 nucleotides match TRBD2. Looked up from germline, CDR1 is ENHRY and CDR2 is SYGVKD. Trimming removed 0 bases from V and 5 bases from J; junction bases left unmatched: 11. The CDR3 is made up of 18 amino acids.

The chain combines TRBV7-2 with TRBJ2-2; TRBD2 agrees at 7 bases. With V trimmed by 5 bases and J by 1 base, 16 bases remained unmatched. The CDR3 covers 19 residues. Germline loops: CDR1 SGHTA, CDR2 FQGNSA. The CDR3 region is CASSPTHREARRNTGELFF. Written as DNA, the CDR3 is TGTGCCAGCAGCCCCACCCATCGGGAGGCCAGGAGGAACACCGGGGAGCTGTTTTTT.

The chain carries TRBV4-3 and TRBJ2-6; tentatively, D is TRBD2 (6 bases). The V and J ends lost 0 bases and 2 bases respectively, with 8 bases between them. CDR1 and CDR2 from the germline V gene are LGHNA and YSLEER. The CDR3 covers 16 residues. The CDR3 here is CASSQDGGAGANVLTF. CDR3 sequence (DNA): TGCGCCAGCAGCCAAGATGGAGGGGCTGGGGCCAACGTCCTGACTTTC.

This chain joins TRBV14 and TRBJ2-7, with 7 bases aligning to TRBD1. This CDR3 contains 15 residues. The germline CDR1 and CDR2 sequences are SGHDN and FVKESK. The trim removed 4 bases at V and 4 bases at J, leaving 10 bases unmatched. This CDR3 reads CASSPIVGQWYEQYF. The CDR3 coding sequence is TGTGCCAGCAGCCCAATTGTGGGACAGTGGTACGAGCAGTACTTC.

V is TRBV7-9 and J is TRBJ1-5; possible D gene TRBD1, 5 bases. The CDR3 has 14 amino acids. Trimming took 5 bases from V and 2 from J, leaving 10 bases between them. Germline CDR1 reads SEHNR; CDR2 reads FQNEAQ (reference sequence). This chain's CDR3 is CASSPAGGNQPQHF. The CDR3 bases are TGTGCCAGCAGCCCGGCGGGGGGCAATCAGCCCCAGCATTTT. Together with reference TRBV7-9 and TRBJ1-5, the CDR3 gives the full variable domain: DTGVSQNPRHKITKRGQNVTFRCDPISEHNRLYWYRQTLGQGPEFLTYFQNEAQLEKSRLLSDRFSAERPKGSFSTLEIQRTEQGDSAMYLCASSPAGGNQPQHFGDGTRLSIL.

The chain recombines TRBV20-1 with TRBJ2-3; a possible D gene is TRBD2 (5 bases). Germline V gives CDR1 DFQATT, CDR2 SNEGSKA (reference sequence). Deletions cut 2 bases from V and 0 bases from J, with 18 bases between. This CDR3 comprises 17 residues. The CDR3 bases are TGCAGTGCTAGAAGTCGCGGCCCAGCGGCTAGCACAGATACGCAGTATTTT. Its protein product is CSARSRGPAASTDTQYF.

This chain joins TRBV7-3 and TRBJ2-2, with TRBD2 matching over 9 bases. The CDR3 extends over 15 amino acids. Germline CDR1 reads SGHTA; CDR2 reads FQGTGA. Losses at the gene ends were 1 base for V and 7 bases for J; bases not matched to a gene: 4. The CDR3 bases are TGTGCCAGCAGCTTAAGCGGGAGGGCCCACGGGGAGCTGTTTTTT. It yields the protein CASSLSGRAHGELFF.

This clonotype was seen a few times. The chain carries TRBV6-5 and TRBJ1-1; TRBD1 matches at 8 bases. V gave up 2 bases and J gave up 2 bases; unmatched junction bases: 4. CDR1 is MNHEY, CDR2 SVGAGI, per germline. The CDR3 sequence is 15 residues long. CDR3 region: CASSYGPGGNTEAFF. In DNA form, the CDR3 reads TGTGCCAGCAGTTACGGACCAGGGGGCAACACTGAAGCTTTCTTT.

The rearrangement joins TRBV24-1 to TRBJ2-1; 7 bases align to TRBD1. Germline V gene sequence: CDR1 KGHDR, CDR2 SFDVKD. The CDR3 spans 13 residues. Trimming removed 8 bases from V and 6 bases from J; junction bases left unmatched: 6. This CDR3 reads CATTGTDTNEQFF. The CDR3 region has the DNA TGTGCCACCACTGGGACAGATACCAATGAGCAGTTCTTC.

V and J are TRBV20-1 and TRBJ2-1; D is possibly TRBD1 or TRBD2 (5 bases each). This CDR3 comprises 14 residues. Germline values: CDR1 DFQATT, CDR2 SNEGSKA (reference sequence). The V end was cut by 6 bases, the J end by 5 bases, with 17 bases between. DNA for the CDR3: TGCAGTGCCATATCGGGACCCGTCCACAATGAGCAGTTCTTC. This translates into CSAISGPVHNEQFF.

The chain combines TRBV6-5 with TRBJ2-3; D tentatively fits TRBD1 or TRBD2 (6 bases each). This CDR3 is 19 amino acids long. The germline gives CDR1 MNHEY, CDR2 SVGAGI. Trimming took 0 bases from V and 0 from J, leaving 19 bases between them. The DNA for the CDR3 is TGTGCCAGCAGTTACTCGATTACAGACGGGGGCCAAAGCACAGATACGCAGTATTTT. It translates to CASSYSITDGGQSTDTQYF.

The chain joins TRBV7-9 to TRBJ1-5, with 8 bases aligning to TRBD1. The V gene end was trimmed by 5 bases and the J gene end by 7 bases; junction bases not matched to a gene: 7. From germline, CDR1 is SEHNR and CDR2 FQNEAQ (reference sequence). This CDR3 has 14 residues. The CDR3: CASSPGTGGQPQHF. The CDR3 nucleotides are TGTGCCAGCAGCCCCGGGACAGGCGGGCAGCCCCAGCATTTT.

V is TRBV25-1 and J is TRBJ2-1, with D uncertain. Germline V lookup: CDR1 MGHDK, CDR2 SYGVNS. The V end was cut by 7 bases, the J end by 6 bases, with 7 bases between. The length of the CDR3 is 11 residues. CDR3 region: CASTDGNEQFF. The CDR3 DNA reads TGTGCCAGCACGGACGGCAATGAGCAGTTCTTC. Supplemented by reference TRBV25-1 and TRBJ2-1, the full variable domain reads EADIYQTPRYLVIGTGKKITLECSQTMGHDKMYWYQQDPGMELHLIHYSYGVNSTEKGDLSSESTVSRIRTEHFPLTLESARPSHTSQYLCASTDGNEQFFGPGTRLTVL.

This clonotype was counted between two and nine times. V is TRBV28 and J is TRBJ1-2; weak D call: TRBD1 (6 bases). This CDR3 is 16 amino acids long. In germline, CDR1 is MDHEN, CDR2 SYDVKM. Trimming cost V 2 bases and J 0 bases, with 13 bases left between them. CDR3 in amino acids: CASSLTNRVPNYGYTF. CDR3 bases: TGTGCCAGCAGTTTAACGAACAGGGTGCCTAACTATGGCTACACCTTC.

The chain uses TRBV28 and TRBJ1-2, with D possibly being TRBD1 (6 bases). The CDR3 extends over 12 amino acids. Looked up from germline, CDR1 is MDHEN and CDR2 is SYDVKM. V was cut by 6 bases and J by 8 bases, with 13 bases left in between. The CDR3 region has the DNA TGTGCCAGCAGAGGGGGGCAAGGCGGCTACACCTTC. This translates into CASRGGQGGYTF.

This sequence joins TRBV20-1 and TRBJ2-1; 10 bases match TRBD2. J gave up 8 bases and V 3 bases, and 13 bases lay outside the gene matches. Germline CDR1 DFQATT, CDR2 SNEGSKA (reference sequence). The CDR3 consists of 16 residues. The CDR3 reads CSARAGLAAFFDEQFF. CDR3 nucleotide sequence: TGCAGTGCTAGGGCTGGACTAGCGGCCTTTTTTGATGAGCAGTTCTTC.

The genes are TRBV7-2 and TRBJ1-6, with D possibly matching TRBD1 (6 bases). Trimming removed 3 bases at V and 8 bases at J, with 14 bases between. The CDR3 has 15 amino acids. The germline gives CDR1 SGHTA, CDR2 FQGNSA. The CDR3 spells CASSFPQGSYSPLHF. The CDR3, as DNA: TGTGCCAGCAGCTTTCCCCAGGGGAGCTATTCACCCCTCCACTTT.